This T cell receptor beta chain was captured in a study of blood T cells in healthy people across ages. Sample-barcoded 5' priming and a J-beta primer mix drove a second PCR of about 7 to 12 cycles. Through a template-switch adaptor with 12 random nucleotides, each cDNA molecule received a tag. CDR3-containing paired-end reads numbered at least 2.5 million in each sample. Using its own MiXCR run on the 5' RACE reads, TCRdb lists one record per CDR3 protein. Of some 1 million distinct CDR3 sequences in the sample, 35% to 50% were seen once. The CDR3 is made up of 15 amino acids. Germline V gene data show CDR1 as DFQATT and CDR2 as SNEGSKA (reference sequence). The V segment lost 5 bases and the J segment 4 bases; nucleotides outside the gene matches: 10.

The sample consisted of blood. The receptor was isolated from a woman in her sixties or seventies in good health. V gene TRBV20-1 combines with J gene TRBJ2-1, with TRBD2 matching over 8 bases. The CDR3 DNA reads as TGCAGTGCTGAACAAAGCGGGAGCATGTACAATGAGCAGTTCTTC. It yields the protein CSAEQSGSMYNEQFF.